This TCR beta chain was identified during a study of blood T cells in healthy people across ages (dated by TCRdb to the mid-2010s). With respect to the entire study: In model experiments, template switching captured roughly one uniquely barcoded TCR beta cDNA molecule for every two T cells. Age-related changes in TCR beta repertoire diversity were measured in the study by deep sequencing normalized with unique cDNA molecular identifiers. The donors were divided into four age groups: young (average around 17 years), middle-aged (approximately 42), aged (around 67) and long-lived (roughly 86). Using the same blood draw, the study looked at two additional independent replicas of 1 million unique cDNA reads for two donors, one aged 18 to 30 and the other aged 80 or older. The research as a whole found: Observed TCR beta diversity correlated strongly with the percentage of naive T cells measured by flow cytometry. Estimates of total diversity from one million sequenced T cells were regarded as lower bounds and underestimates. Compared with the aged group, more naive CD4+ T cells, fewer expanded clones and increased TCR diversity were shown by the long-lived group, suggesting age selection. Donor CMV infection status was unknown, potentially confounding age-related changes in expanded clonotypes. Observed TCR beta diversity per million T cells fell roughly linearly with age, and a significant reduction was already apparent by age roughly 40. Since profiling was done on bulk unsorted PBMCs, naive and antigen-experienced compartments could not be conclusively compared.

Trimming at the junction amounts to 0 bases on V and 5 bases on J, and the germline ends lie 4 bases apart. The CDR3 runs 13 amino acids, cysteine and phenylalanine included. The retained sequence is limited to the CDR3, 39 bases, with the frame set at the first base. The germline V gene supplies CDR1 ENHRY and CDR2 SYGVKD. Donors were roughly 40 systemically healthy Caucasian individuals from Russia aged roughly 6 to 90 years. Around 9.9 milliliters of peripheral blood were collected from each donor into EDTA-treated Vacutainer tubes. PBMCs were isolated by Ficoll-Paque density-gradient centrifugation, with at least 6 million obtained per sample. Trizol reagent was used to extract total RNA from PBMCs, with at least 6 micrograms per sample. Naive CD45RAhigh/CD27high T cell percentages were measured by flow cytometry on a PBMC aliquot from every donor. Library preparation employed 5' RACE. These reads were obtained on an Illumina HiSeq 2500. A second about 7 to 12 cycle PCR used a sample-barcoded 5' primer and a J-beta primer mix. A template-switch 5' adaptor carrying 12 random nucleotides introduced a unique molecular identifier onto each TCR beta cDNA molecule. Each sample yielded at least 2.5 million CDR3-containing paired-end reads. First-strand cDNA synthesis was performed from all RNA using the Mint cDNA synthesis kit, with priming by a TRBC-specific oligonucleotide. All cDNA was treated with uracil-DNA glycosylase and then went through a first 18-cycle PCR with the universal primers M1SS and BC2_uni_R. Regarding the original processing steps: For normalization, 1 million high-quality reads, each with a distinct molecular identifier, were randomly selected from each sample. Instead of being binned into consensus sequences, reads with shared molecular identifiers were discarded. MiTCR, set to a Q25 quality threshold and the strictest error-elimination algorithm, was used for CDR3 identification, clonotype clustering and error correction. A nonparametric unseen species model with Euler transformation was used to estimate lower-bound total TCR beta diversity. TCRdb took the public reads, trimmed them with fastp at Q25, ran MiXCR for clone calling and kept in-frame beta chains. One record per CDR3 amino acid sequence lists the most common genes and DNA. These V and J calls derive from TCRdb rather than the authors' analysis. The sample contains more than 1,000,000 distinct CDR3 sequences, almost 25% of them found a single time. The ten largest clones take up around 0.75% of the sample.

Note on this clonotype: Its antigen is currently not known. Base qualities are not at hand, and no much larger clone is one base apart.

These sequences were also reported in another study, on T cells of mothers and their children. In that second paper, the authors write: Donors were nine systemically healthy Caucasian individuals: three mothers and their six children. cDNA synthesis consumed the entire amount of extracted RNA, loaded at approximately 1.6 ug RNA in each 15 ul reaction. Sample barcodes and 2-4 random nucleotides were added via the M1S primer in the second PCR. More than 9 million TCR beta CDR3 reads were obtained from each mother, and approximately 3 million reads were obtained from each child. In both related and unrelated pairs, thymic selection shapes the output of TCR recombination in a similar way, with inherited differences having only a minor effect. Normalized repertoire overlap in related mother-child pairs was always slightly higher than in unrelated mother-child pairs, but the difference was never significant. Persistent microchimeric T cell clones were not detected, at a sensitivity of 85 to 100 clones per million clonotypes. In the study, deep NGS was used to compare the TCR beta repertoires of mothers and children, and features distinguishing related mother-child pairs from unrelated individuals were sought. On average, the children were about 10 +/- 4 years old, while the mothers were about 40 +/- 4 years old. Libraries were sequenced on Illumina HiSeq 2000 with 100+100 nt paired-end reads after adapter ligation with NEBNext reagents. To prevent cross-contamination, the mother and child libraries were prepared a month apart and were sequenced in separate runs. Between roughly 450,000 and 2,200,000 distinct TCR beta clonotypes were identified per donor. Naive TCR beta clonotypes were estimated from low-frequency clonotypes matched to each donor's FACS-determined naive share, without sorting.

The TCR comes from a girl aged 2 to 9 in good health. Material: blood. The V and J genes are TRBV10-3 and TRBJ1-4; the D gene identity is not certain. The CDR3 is CAISESENEKLFF. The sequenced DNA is TGTGCCATCAGTGAGTCGGAAAATGAAAAACTGTTTTTT.